These T cell receptor beta chains were read from a single sample in a study of OX40 agonist ivuxolimab in advanced cancers. TCRdb keeps only in-frame clones here, not all; method: immunoSEQ multiplex PCR. The data show tens of thousands of clones, more than 75% seen once. The specimen was CD4+ or CD8+ T cells sorted from blood, collected in a trial of the OX40 agonist ivuxolimab. Receptor source: an adult with an advanced solid tumor such as melanoma, head and neck, liver or kidney cancer. Both conserved end residues are part of each CDR3. Each record gives: V gene, clone size, J gene, CDR3 protein. Only some rows state a clone size, as once, few, many or a class for expanded clones.

TRBV2	few	TRBJ1-2	CASSEVARSYGYTF
TRBV19	.	TRBJ2-7	CASSSRTLYEQYF
TRBV5-1	.	TRBJ2-7	CASSSTGSLSYEQYF
TRBV4-1	.	TRBJ2-7	CASSPDSPLQGEQYF
TRBV18	.	TRBJ2-1	CASSPPVVAEQFF
TRBV5-1	.	TRBJ2-1	CASRGDIYNEQFF
TRBV5-1	.	TRBJ2-5	CASSRDRGQETQYF
TRBV5-1	few	TRBJ1-4	CASRSDGTTNEKLFF
TRBV11-3	.	TRBJ1-5	CASSKGTGDSNQPQHF
TRBV5-4	.	TRBJ1-2	CASSPPGQGYGYTF
TRBV2	.	TRBJ2-3	CASSERDITDTQYF
TRBV6-1	once	TRBJ1-5	CASKSGTDSNQPQHF
TRBV5-1	once	TRBJ2-7	CASSSQDGLREQYF
TRBV19	.	TRBJ1-5	CASSIGGHGNQPQHF
TRBV6-1	.	TRBJ1-1	CASNGQGEGEAFF
TRBV27	.	TRBJ1-1	CASSLSGGADTEAFF
TRBV15	.	TRBJ2-3	CATRGQGGTDTQYF
TRBV18	few	TRBJ1-5	CASSPPWQGRNQPQHF
TRBV6-6	.	TRBJ1-2	CASSYGVGKYGYTF
TRBV7-9	.	TRBJ2-3	CASSQEVADTQYF
TRBV10-3	.	TRBJ2-3	CAIRVGTGMQDTQYF
TRBV7-2	once	TRBJ2-3	CASSLAGTSTDTQYF
TRBV6-1	once	TRBJ2-4	CASSASVLSGSENIQYF
TRBV7-8	.	TRBJ1-1	CASSRRGRAAPEAFF